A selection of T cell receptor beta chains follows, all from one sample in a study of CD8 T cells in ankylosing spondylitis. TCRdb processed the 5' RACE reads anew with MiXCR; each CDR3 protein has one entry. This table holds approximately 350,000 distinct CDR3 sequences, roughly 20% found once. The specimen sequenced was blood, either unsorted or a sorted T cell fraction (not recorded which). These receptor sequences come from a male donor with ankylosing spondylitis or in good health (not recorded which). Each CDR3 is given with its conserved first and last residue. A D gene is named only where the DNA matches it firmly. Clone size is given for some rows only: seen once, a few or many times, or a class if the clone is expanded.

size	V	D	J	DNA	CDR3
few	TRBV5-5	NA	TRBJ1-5	TGTGCCAGCAGCAGGGGGTGGGGCGGCAATCAGCCCCAGCATTTT	CASSRGWGGNQPQHF
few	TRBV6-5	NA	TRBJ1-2	TGTGCCAGCAGTTATGACAGGAACTATGGCTACACCTTC	CASSYDRNYGYTF
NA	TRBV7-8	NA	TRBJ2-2	TGTGCCAGCAGCGTACCCTACACCGGGGAGCTGTTTTTT	CASSVPYTGELFF
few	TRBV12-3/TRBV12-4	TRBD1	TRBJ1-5	TGTGCCAGCAAACTCGGACAGGACGGCAATCAGCCCCAGCATTTT	CASKLGQDGNQPQHF
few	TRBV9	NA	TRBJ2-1	TGTGCCAGCAGCGAGAGGGGGGATAGCGTCGATGAGCAGTTCTTC	CASSERGDSVDEQFF
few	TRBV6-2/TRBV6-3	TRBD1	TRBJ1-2	TGTGCCAGCAGTTACTCGGGACAGGTGTATGGCTACACCTTC	CASSYSGQVYGYTF
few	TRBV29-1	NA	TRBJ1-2	TGCAGCGTTGAAGATCGGGAGACATCATATGGCTACACCTTC	CSVEDRETSYGYTF
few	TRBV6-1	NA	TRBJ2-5	TGTGCCAGCGGAGGGGGGGAGGGCTCCCAAGAGACCCAGTACTTC	CASGGGEGSQETQYF
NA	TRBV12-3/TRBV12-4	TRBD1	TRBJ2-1	TGTGCCAGCAACCCAGGGGGACCCTACAATGAGCAGTTCTTC	CASNPGGPYNEQFF
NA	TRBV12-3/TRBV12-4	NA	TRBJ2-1	TGTGCCAGCAGTTTAATTCGGGGGTACAATGAGCAGTTCTTC	CASSLIRGYNEQFF
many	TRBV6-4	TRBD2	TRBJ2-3	TGTGCCAGCAGTCCAGCGACTAGCGGGGGAACAGATACGCAGTATTTT	CASSPATSGGTDTQYF
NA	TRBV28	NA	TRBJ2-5	TGTGCCAGCAGGCCACTAGCCGCACAAGAGACCCAGTACTTC	CASRPLAAQETQYF
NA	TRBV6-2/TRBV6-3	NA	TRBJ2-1	TGTGCCAGCAGCTCTTGGTCGAGCTCCTACAATGAGCAGTTCTTC	CASSSWSSSYNEQFF